A selection of T cell receptor beta chains follows, all from one sample in a study of regulatory T cells in long-lasting Graves disease. TCRdb reprocessed the multiplex PCR reads via MiXCR and lists one record per CDR3 protein. The data show 400,000 to 500,000 distinct CDR3 sequences, approximately 16% seen once. These same records also appear under a second study, on T cells in Graves' hyperthyroidism and ophthalmopathy.

The sequenced sample was peripheral blood mononuclear cells (PBMCs), obtained at new diagnosis, from a patient treated with antithyroid drugs. The receptors were sampled from a woman between 18 and 29 years old with Graves disease. Each CDR3 is given with its conserved first and last residue. Rows may omit the clone size; those that give it use once, few, many or a size class.

TRBJ2-5,many,TRBV7-3,CASSPGARVGTQYF
TRBJ2-7,-,TRBV20-1,CSALDRGTLAYEQYF
TRBJ1-2,-,TRBV5-1,CASNQGASRDYGYTF
TRBJ2-7,-,TRBV28,CAGSLVVSYEQYF
TRBJ2-3,many,TRBV7-8,CASRKPGRDTQYF
TRBJ1-4,few,TRBV6-1,CASSPPGQGPNEKLFF
TRBJ2-3,many,TRBV7-2,CASSLSGADTDTQYF
TRBJ2-3,many,TRBV20-1,CSARDLGRREYTQYF
TRBJ1-1,many,TRBV29-1,CSVEDGANTEAFF
TRBJ1-5,-,TRBV5-4,CASSFQGPNQPQHF
TRBJ1-1,many,TRBV4-1,CASSGPLRGTEAFF
TRBJ2-3,few,TRBV5-4,CASSLGLASTDTQYF
TRBJ1-1,many,TRBV20-1,CSARESGPSNTEAFF
TRBJ2-7,many,TRBV29-1,CSVQREWDEQYF
TRBJ2-1,-,TRBV6-2/TRBV6-3,CASSSRLAGNNEQFF
TRBJ1-6,many,TRBV27,CASSPHSQGGASPLHF
TRBJ2-2,-,TRBV7-2,CASSNYRGTGELFF
TRBJ2-1,many,TRBV12-3/TRBV12-4,CASIHGASGRGAYNEQFF
TRBJ2-2,few,TRBV11-3,CASSPTGGRELFF
TRBJ2-5,few,TRBV9,CASSPSGRGQETQYF
TRBJ2-7,many,TRBV29-1,CSVKTGTLYEQYF
TRBJ1-4,-,TRBV5-6,CASSLANFEKLFF
TRBJ1-1,many,TRBV28,CASSLFGGIGTEAFF
TRBJ2-3,few,TRBV19,CASSSWGTSDWDTQYF
TRBJ2-3,many,TRBV27,CASFQTDTQYF
TRBJ2-7,many,TRBV20-1,CSANDVSYEQYF
TRBJ1-1,few,TRBV5-4,CASSRDPTPRTGGTEAFF